Listed here is a single TCR beta chain. Constant-region reverse primers amplified full-length variable regions, followed by semi-nested Nested Universal Primer A PCR. A single record per CDR3 protein comes from TCRdb applying MiXCR to the 5' RACE reads. The repertoire holds roughly 38,000 distinct CDR3 sequences, with 18% as singletons. Sequencing was carried out using naive CD4+ T cells sorted from a lymph node. Subset indicated: naive CD4+ T cells, CD4+CD45RA+CD25-. This clonotype originated in a female donor with breast cancer.

This CDR3 reads CASSLPRTGQQETQYF. In nucleotides, the CDR3 is TGTGCCAGCAGCTTACCCCGGACAGGGCAACAAGAGACCCAGTACTTC. The rearrangement joins TRBV7-8 to TRBJ2-5; 8 bases map to TRBD1. The germline gives CDR1 SGHVS, CDR2 FQNEAQ. The ends lost 2 bases at V and 2 bases at J; junction bases unmatched: 7. The CDR3 consists of 16 residues.